Each of the 10 T cell receptor beta chains below was sequenced from the same sample in a study of blood T cell repertoires in COVID-19 (dated by TCRdb to about 2020). The library was prepared using the immunoSEQ multiplex PCR assay. Held by TCRdb, this immuneACCESS table contains in-frame sequences only and omits some clones. Under half of the omission traces to an unresolved V gene where checked; the cause of the rest is unknown. The sample records 200,000 to 250,000 clones, 75% to 85% of which are singletons. 6.5% to 9% of the sample goes to the ten largest clones. The sample comprised peripheral blood. The source of these receptors is a woman between 45 and 65 years old with acute or convalescent COVID-19.

CDR3: CASSLGQGASSNQPQHF. The CDR3 DNA reads TGTGCCAGCAGCTTGGGACAGGGGGCTAGTAGCAATCAGCCCCAGCATTTT. The chain has TRBV7-9 and TRBJ1-5, with TRBD1 matching over 12 bases. The CDR3 loop spans 17 amino acids. The V gene end was trimmed by 3 bases and the J gene end by 0 bases; junction bases not matched to a gene: 3. Germline-derived CDR1 and CDR2 are SEHNR and FQNEAQ (reference sequence).

This chain uses TRBV7-8 with TRBJ2-7, with D maybe TRBD2 (6 bases). The V end was cut by 7 bases, the J end by 0 bases, with 13 bases between. Germline CDR1 reads SGHVS; CDR2 reads FQNEAQ. The length of the CDR3 is 14 residues. This chain's CDR3 is CASTKGLHSYEQYF. The CDR3 coding sequence is TGTGCCAGCACCAAGGGACTGCACTCCTACGAGCAGTACTTC.

The CDR3 bases are TGTGCCAGCACCCCGTTCGAGGGTAATTCACCCCTCCACTTT. Translated: CASTPFEGNSPLHF. V is TRBV27 and J is TRBJ1-6, with D unresolved. V was trimmed by 7 bases and J by 6 bases, leaving 13 bases between them. Germline assignment: CDR1 MNHEY and CDR2 SMNVEV (reference sequence). There are 14 residues in the CDR3.

V and J are TRBV3-1 (or the pseudogene TRBV3-2) and TRBJ1-1; D perhaps matches TRBD1 (5 bases). CDR3 length equals 16 residues. Germline V gene lookup returns CDR1 LGHDT and CDR2 YNNKEL (reference sequence). V lost 5 bases and J 1 base, leaving 17 bases between the germline ends. CDR3 nucleotide sequence: TGTGCCAGCAGCACACGAGGCGGGACGGCGAACACTGAAGCTTTCTTT. Translation: CASSTRGGTANTEAFF.

The chain combines TRBV3-1 (or the pseudogene TRBV3-2) with TRBJ1-2, with D unresolved. Looked up from germline, CDR1 is LGHDT and CDR2 is YNNKEL (reference sequence). V lost 2 bases and J 4 bases, leaving 11 bases between the germline ends. This CDR3 spans 14 amino acids. CDR3 nucleotide sequence: TGTGCCAGCAGCCAATCATCGGGTTTCTATGGCTACACCTTC. This encodes CASSQSSGFYGYTF.

The DNA of the CDR3 is TGTGCCAGCTATTATAGAACTGGAAACACCATATATTTT. It translates to CASYYRTGNTIYF. The genes are TRBV21-1 and TRBJ1-3. TRBV21-1 is classified as a pseudogene. The CDR3 is 13 residues long.

About this clone itself: The DNA is left out, because the CDR3 cannot be placed on it with certainty; the CDR3 is given as TCRdb lists it. This sequence joins TRBV30 and TRBJ2-7; the table's TRBD2 call for D was not verified on the DNA. Ends included, the CDR3 has 13 residues. From germline, CDR1 is GTSNPN and CDR2 SVGIG (reference sequence). The CDR3: CAWSVASGTWYRF.

The chain carries TRBV7-9 and TRBJ2-7, with TRBD1 matching over 7 bases. J was trimmed by 0 bases and V by 3 bases; bases with no gene match: 8. This CDR3 is built from 16 residues. The germline V gene encodes CDR1 SEHNR and CDR2 FQNEAQ (reference sequence). Written as DNA, the CDR3 is TGTGCCAGCAGCTTCACTCGGGACAGCATCTCCTACGAGCAGTACTTC. This sequence encodes CASSFTRDSISYEQYF. Filled out from reference TRBV7-9 and TRBJ2-7, the complete variable domain reads DTGVSQNPRHKITKRGQNVTFRCDPISEHNRLYWYRQTLGQGPEFLTYFQNEAQLEKSRLLSDRFSAERPKGSFSTLEIQRTEQGDSAMYLCASSFTRDSISYEQYFGPGTRLTVT.

The chain joins TRBV7-9 to TRBJ2-7, with D uncertain. The CDR3 is 12 residues long. Germline V gives CDR1 SEHNR, CDR2 FQNEAQ (reference sequence). Trimming removed 1 base at V and 2 bases at J, with 3 bases between. Written as DNA, the CDR3 is TGTGCCAGCAGCTTAGACACCTACGAGCAGTACTTC. Translation: CASSLDTYEQYF.

In DNA form, the CDR3 reads TGTGCCAGCCGACGCGGGGGCGGAACTAGCACAGATACGCAGTATTTT. Its translation: CASRRGGGTSTDTQYF. The genes are TRBV11-2 and TRBJ2-3; weak D call: TRBD2 (7 bases). The CDR3 covers 16 residues. Germline CDR1 and CDR2: SGHAT and FQNNGV. V shed 8 bases and J shed 0 bases, with 18 bases lying between them.